Presented here are 13 T cell receptor beta chains from one specimen sequenced in a study of cytomegalovirus exposure and HLA in healthy donors. PCR used 60 Vbeta primers and 13 Jbeta primers. Sequencing used immunoSEQ multiplex PCR; TCRdb keeps in-frame clones, though not all of them. The clone table shows roughly 84,000 clones, with the ten largest holding 0.58%. The sample comprised PBMCs. Receptor source: a man in his forties or fifties in good health and CMV-seronegative.

V usage is TRBV5-1 and J usage is TRBJ1-1; TRBD1 might be the D (5 bases). The CDR3 is 15 amino acids. Trimming took 4 bases from V and 5 from J, leaving 18 bases between them. Looked up from germline, CDR1 is SGHRS and CDR2 is YFSETQ. Here the CDR3 reads CASSIPEAGKTEAFF. The CDR3 coding sequence is TGCGCCAGCAGCATCCCGGAAGCAGGGAAGACTGAAGCTTTCTTT.

The rearrangement links TRBV2 to TRBJ2-7; D unresolved. Germline CDR1 SNHLY, CDR2 FYNNEI. The V end was cut by 2 bases, the J end by 6 bases, with 8 bases between. CDR3 length: 12 residues. The CDR3 protein is CASSEQDVEQYF. DNA of the CDR3: TGTGCCAGCAGTGAACAGGATGTCGAGCAGTACTTC.

This chain joins TRBV7-9 and TRBJ2-1, with 9 bases aligning to TRBD1. J was trimmed by 5 bases and V by 5 bases; bases with no gene match: 13. The germline gives CDR1 SEHNR, CDR2 FQNEAQ (reference sequence). CDR3 length equals 17 residues. The CDR3 nucleotides read TGTGCCAGCAGCCCTCACCCGGGACAGGGATCCAACAATGAGCAGTTCTTC. This gives the protein CASSPHPGQGSNNEQFF.

The chain couples TRBV5-1 to TRBJ1-2, with 7 nucleotides matching TRBD1. CDR3 length equals 13 residues. Germline CDR1 reads SGHRS; CDR2 reads YFSETQ. The J segment lost 6 bases and the V segment lost 4 bases, leaving 6 bases of the junction unmatched. CDR3 in amino acids: CASSRQGSDGYTF. For the CDR3, the DNA is TGCGCCAGCAGCCGACAGGGATCTGATGGCTACACCTTC.

The V call is TRBV5-1, the J call TRBJ1-2; D unclear. Germline CDR1 and CDR2: SGHRS and YFSETQ. Trimming cost V 5 bases and J 2 bases, with 16 bases left between them. The CDR3 sequence is 15 residues long. This chain's CDR3 is CASRHGGVRNYGYTF. The CDR3 region has the DNA TGCGCCAGCAGGCACGGAGGCGTCAGAAACTATGGCTACACCTTC.

The J gene is TRBJ2-1, the V gene TRBV7-9; no clear D. Germline CDR1 reads SEHNR; CDR2 reads FQNEAQ (reference sequence). CDR3 length: 16 residues. V lost 5 bases to trimming and J lost 3 bases, with 17 bases between them. CDR3 amino acids: CASSPLSQPYYNEQFF. In DNA form, the CDR3 reads TGTGCCAGCAGCCCCCTCTCCCAACCCTACTACAATGAGCAGTTCTTC.

This rearrangement joins TRBV2 to TRBJ2-3; D perhaps matches TRBD1 (6 bases). CDR1 and CDR2 from the germline V gene are SNHLY and FYNNEI. This CDR3 spans 15 amino acids. With 6 bases removed from V and 0 bases from J, the gap between germline ends came to 13 bases. The CDR3: CASRPGTYSTDTQYF. The CDR3 nucleotides read TGTGCCAGCAGACCCGGGACATATAGCACAGATACGCAGTATTTT.

The rearrangement joins TRBV20-1 to TRBJ1-1; D is undetermined. This CDR3 region has 10 residues. Per the germline V gene, CDR1 is DFQATT and CDR2 is SNEGSKA (reference sequence). Trimming pared 3 bases from V and 8 bases from J, leaving 7 bases between. This CDR3 is CSASRGEAFF. In nucleotides, the CDR3 is TGCAGTGCTAGTCGAGGGGAAGCTTTCTTT.

The J gene is TRBJ1-5, the V gene TRBV7-2; 8 bases are a match to TRBD1. Germline CDR1 and CDR2: SGHTA and FQGNSA. There are 14 residues in the CDR3. J gave up 4 bases and V 3 bases, and 2 bases lay outside the gene matches. The CDR3 coding sequence is TGTGCCAGCAGCTTCAGGGGGCTTAATCAGCCCCAGCATTTT. Translation: CASSFRGLNQPQHF. The full variable domain, with the rest looked up from reference TRBV7-2 and TRBJ1-5, is GAGVSQSPSNKVTEKGKDVELRCDPISGHTALYWYRQSLGQGLEFLIYFQGNSAPDKSGLPSDRFSAERTGGSVSTLTIQRTQQEDSAVYLCASSFRGLNQPQHFGDGTRLSIL.

The chain combines TRBV5-1 with TRBJ1-1; maybe TRBD1 (6 bases). CDR3 length: 14 amino acids. The V end was cut by 4 bases, the J end by 3 bases, with 13 bases between. The germline gives CDR1 SGHRS, CDR2 YFSETQ. CDR3: CASSLGGVDTEAFF. As DNA, the CDR3 is TGCGCCAGCAGCCTAGGGGGGGTTGACACTGAAGCTTTCTTT.

The chain uses TRBV6-6 and TRBJ1-2, with 8 positions matching TRBD1. CDR3 length equals 14 residues. Germline lookup yields CDR1 MNHNY and CDR2 SVGAGI (reference sequence). The V and J ends lost 0 bases and 6 bases, in that order; junction bases with no gene match: 3. CDR3 amino acids: CASSYSGQEDGYTF. The CDR3 nucleotides read TGTGCCAGCAGTTACTCGGGACAGGAGGATGGCTACACCTTC.

The genes are TRBV28 and TRBJ2-7, with TRBD2 matching over 16 bases. The CDR3 contains 18 residues. Germline V CDR1 and CDR2: MDHEN, SYDVKM. The V gene end was trimmed by 5 bases and the J gene end by 1 base; junction bases not matched to a gene: 8. DNA of the CDR3: TGTGCCAGCAGTCCACTAACGGGACTAGCGGGGGGGTCCTACGAGCAGTACTTC. This translates into CASSPLTGLAGGSYEQYF.

The J gene is TRBJ1-5, the V gene TRBV11-2; no firm D call. The V end lost 0 bases, the J end lost 9 bases, and 9 bases lay between the germline ends. The germline CDR1 and CDR2 sequences are SGHAT and FQNNGV. The CDR3 has 13 residues. CDR3 amino acids: CASSLDRGRPQHF. In DNA, the CDR3 is TGTGCCAGCAGCTTAGATCGTGGGAGGCCCCAGCATTTT.